This T cell receptor (beta chain) was obtained from a study of blood T cell repertoires in COVID-19. Study information: T cells, B-cell-depleted T cells, or PBMCs supplied cDNA or gDNA.

The junction had 8 bases not matched to a gene; V was cut back by 5 bases and J by 2 bases. From germline, CDR1 is SEHNR and CDR2 FQNEAQ (reference sequence). This CDR3 is 16 amino acids long. The cohort comprised adults aged about 18 to 100 years residing in 24 US areas. Assignments of participants to cohorts depended upon their own reported clinical history. In the original processing: Using reference gene primer amplification, nucleated cell counts were estimated. Clones were read by immunoSEQ multiplex PCR, and TCRdb kept only the in-frame ones, dropping some. That table furnishes V, J and clone size, whereas the DNA furnished D and trimming. Seen here are 200,000 or so clones, 85% to 90% observed once, and the top ten hold 3% to 4%.

Sequencing was performed on PBMCs or T cells enriched from blood (not recorded which). This clonotype was obtained from a woman under 30 in a cohort exposed to, infected with or recovered from COVID-19 (not recorded which). The gene calls are TRBV7-9 and TRBJ2-5, with 10 bases aligning to TRBD2. CDR3 sequence: CASSPPRTSGQETQYF. The CDR3 DNA reads as TGTGCCAGCAGCCCGCCTCGGACTAGCGGTCAAGAGACCCAGTACTTC.